This paragraph covers one T cell receptor (beta chain) sequence. The antigen remains unidentified. The data belong to a study of shared clonotypes between healthy human individuals. This CDR3 is 16 amino acids long. CDR1 is MDHEN and CDR2 is SYDVKM in the germline V gene. With 4 bases clipped from V and 5 bases from J, the junction kept 7 bases outside the gene matches. Repertoires were generated with immunoSEQ multiplex PCR, while TCRdb's copy carries only in-frame clones and drops some. The sample has fewer than 1.4 million clones, 78% seen once. Study-level findings and limits: Clonotype sharing among donors was thought likely to change with sequencing depth. In several donors, 4.5% to 5.5% of naive CD4 clonotypes appeared in common.

This clonotype originated in a man aged 18 to 30 in good health. Some clones in this sample may be carry-over from other donors' samples. The sample consisted of memory CD4+ T cells from PBMCs. Subset specified: CD45RA-negative fraction. The chain couples TRBV28 to TRBJ2-3; TRBD2 matches 12 bases. The CDR3 region has the DNA TGTGCCAGCAGTTCACTGACTAGCGGGAGTGTAGATACGCAGTATTTT. Amino acid sequence: CASSSLTSGSVDTQYF.